The source of this T cell receptor beta chain is a study of cytomegalovirus exposure and HLA in healthy donors. The CDR3 is made up of 12 amino acids. Germline CDR1 SGHTA, CDR2 FQGNSA. V was pared by 5 bases and J by 3 bases, with 4 bases between. Details on this clone: Its antigen is still unknown.

The protocol was immunoSEQ multiplex PCR, while the TCRdb copy is restricted to in-frame clones and leaves out a portion. The table includes more than 250,000 clones, 87% detected once. General study points: Both high specificity and high sensitivity reportedly marked the classifier's diagnosis of cytomegalovirus status. The tendency of first-cohort TCR clusters to co-occur in the 120 validation repertoires was identified by a subsequent analysis. Among TCR beta chains, those listed as cytomegalovirus-associated numbered 164.

The V call is TRBV7-2, the J call TRBJ2-2, with D unclear. The specimen sequenced was PBMCs. The source of this sequence is a woman aged 25 to 39 in good health and CMV-seropositive. The CDR3 coding sequence is TGTGCCAGCAGCACCCACACCGGGGAGCTGTTTTTT. Residues: CASSTHTGELFF.